What follows describes a single TCR beta chain. Method: immunoSEQ multiplex PCR; TCRdb's copy keeps in-frame clones and lacks some. In the table there are 100,000 or so clones, around 89% of which are singletons. This record belongs to a study of OX40 agonist ivuxolimab in advanced cancers. The germline V gene has CDR1 MNHNY and CDR2 SVGAGI (reference sequence). The CDR3 sequence is 16 residues long. The ends were cut back, 2 bases at V and 6 bases at J, with 17 bases in the middle. The chain carries TRBV6-6 and TRBJ2-4; D is perhaps TRBD1 or TRBD2 (7 bases each). Sample: CD4+ or CD8+ T cells sorted from blood, taken in a trial of the OX40 agonist ivuxolimab. The receptor was isolated from an adult with an advanced solid tumor such as melanoma, head and neck, liver or kidney cancer. CDR3 sequence reads: CASSYPPGGGPNIQYF. The CDR3 region has the DNA TGTGCCAGCAGTTACCCCCCAGGGGGGGGCCCAAACATTCAGTACTTC.